This T cell receptor (beta chain) was sequenced in a study of CXCR3-negative and CXCR3-positive naive CD8 T cells. Study-wide background: The total count of TRB reads reached about 135 million, and each library contributed about 1.5 +/- 0.3 million.

The study sorted every CD8+ T cell subset in triplicate at 300,000 cells each. UMI-labeled 5' RACE TRB cDNA libraries were prepared from the cells. TCRdb derives one entry per CDR3 protein from the 5' RACE reads, leaving out DNA. This sample's clone table lists about 130,000 distinct CDR3 sequences. Study-wide findings and caveats: CXCR3-positive naive cells carried more hydrophobic TRB CDR3s than CXCR3-negative naive cells did. Because surface CD5 did not distinguish the naive subsets, TCR strength was inferred from TRB CDR3 properties.

CDR1 is ENHRY, CDR2 SYGVKD, per germline. This CDR3 is 15 amino acids long. With regard to this clonotype: Antigen unknown.

The sample taken for sequencing was naive CXCR3+ CD8+ T cells from blood. Subset: CD45RO-CCR7+CD27+CD95- naive CD8+ T cells expressing CXCR3 (TNR3+). The sequence was obtained from a human donor in good health. Some clones in this sample may be carry-over from other donors' samples. The chain carries TRBV10-3 and TRBJ2-7; TCRdb calls TRBD1, which cannot be checked without DNA. This chain's CDR3 is CAISELDRGTPEQYF.